This T cell receptor (beta chain) was sequenced during a study of blood T cell repertoires in COVID-19. About the research overall: In each case, the material was cDNA or gDNA derived from T cells, B-cell-depleted T cells, or PBMCs.

With 3 bases clipped from V and 1 base from J, the junction kept 4 bases outside the gene matches. Germline CDR1 is SGHTA and CDR2 is FQGNSA. The length of the CDR3 is 16 residues. Original processing notes: Amplification from reference gene primers served as the basis for estimated nucleated cell counts. Sequenced by immunoSEQ multiplex PCR; TCRdb stores in-frame clones only, minus some. V and J calls and clone size are as listed in that table; D and trimming were resolved from the DNA. The sample lists roughly 180,000 clones, 80% to 90% occurring once. The rearrangement uses TRBV7-2 and TRBJ2-3; TRBD2 aligns across 10 bases. This sequence was found in a woman between 45 and 60 years old in a cohort exposed to, infected with or recovered from COVID-19 (not recorded which). Sequencing was performed on PBMCs or T cells enriched from blood (not recorded which). The CDR3 DNA sequence: TGTGCCAGCAGCTTCGGGACTAGCGTGGGCACAGATACGCAGTATTTT. Its translation is CASSFGTSVGTDTQYF.